Listed below are T cell receptor beta chains from one sample, sequenced in a study of T-cell memory formation after mild COVID-19. TCRdb re-called the 5' RACE reads through MiXCR, storing one row per CDR3 protein. The table shows about 430,000 distinct CDR3 sequences, with more than 20% occurring only once. The sample consisted of PBMCs or a T cell subset sorted from them (not recorded which). These TCRs come from an adult woman who had mild COVID-19 (a few samples of this study predate the infection). Cell type and time point are not known. Both conserved end residues are part of each CDR3. D genes are given only for firm matches. Only some rows state a clone size, as once, few, many or a class for expanded clones.

J: TRBJ1-2
V: TRBV4-2
size: .
D: .
DNA: TGTGCCAGCAGCCAAGATCCAGGGCAGGGGACGCCCCCCACCTTC
CDR3: CASSQDPGQGTPPTF

J: TRBJ1-2
V: TRBV6-1
size: .
D: .
DNA: TGTGCCAGCAGTGGGACAGTCTTGGTGGGTGGCTACACCTTC
CDR3: CASSGTVLVGGYTF

J: TRBJ2-3
V: TRBV5-6
size: few
D: TRBD2
DNA: TGTGCCAGCAGCCTCCGGAGCGGGGGAACAGATACGCAGTATTTT
CDR3: CASSLRSGGTDTQYF

J: TRBJ2-2
V: TRBV24-1
size: .
D: TRBD1
DNA: TGTGCCACCAGTGATTTCCCGGGACAGATCACCGGGGAGCTGTTTTTT
CDR3: CATSDFPGQITGELFF

J: TRBJ2-3
V: TRBV29-1
size: .
D: .
DNA: TGCAGCGTTGAAGATGGGGTGCTCACAGATACGCAGTATTTT
CDR3: CSVEDGVLTDTQYF

J: TRBJ2-3
V: TRBV20-1
size: few
D: TRBD2
DNA: TGCAGTGCTAGAGATCGGGTAGCGGGAGGGCCGGGCTCGGGGGGTACGCAGTATTTT
CDR3: CSARDRVAGGPGSGGTQYF

J: TRBJ2-1
V: TRBV20-1
size: .
D: .
DNA: TGCAGTGCTAGACCCGTTGTCTCTGGCAATGAGCAGTTCTTC
CDR3: CSARPVVSGNEQFF

J: TRBJ2-3
V: TRBV7-9
size: .
D: TRBD2
DNA: TGTGCCAGCAGCTTACGGCTAGCGGGAGGAGATACGCAGTATTTT
CDR3: CASSLRLAGGDTQYF

J: TRBJ1-4
V: TRBV6-6
size: .
D: TRBD1
DNA: TGTGCCAGCAGTTATGGACAGGGGGCCGTTAATGAAAAACTGTTTTTT
CDR3: CASSYGQGAVNEKLFF

J: TRBJ2-5
V: TRBV13
size: .
D: TRBD2
DNA: TGTGCCAGCTGCGGCGGGAGAGGGATCAATCCTCTTCGAGAGACCCAGTACTTC
CDR3: CASCGGRGINPLRETQYF

J: TRBJ1-5
V: TRBV2
size: .
D: TRBD1
DNA: TGTGCCAGCAGTGAGAATACAGGGGGTCAGCCCCAGCATTTT
CDR3: CASSENTGGQPQHF

J: TRBJ2-7
V: TRBV6-5
size: .
D: .
DNA: TGTGCCAGCAGTTCGCCCCTGGAAGAAGAGTACGAGCAGTACTTC
CDR3: CASSSPLEEEYEQYF

J: TRBJ1-5
V: TRBV12-3/TRBV12-4
size: .
D: .
DNA: TGTGCCAGCAGTTTATCTCAGCCCCAGCATTTT
CDR3: CASSLSQPQHF

J: TRBJ1-2
V: TRBV7-2
size: few
D: TRBD1
DNA: TGTGCCAGCAGCCCAGCGGGACAGGGGTGGGGCTACACCTTC
CDR3: CASSPAGQGWGYTF

J: TRBJ1-6
V: TRBV6-5
size: few
D: .
DNA: TGTGCCAGCAGACAAGTACCTAATTCACCCCTCCACTTT
CDR3: CASRQVPNSPLHF

J: TRBJ2-7
V: TRBV19
size: few
D: TRBD1
DNA: TGTGCCAGTAGTGACGGACAGGGAACCTACGAGCAGTACTTC
CDR3: CASSDGQGTYEQYF

J: TRBJ2-7
V: TRBV5-1
size: few
D: .
DNA: TGCGCCAGCAGCATCGGGGCGGCCTACGAGCAGTACTTC
CDR3: CASSIGAAYEQYF

J: TRBJ1-5
V: TRBV20-1
size: .
D: .
DNA: TGCAGTGCCGAGACAGCTAGCAATCAGCCCCAGCATTTT
CDR3: CSAETASNQPQHF

J: TRBJ2-7
V: TRBV5-5
size: few
D: .
DNA: TGTGCCAGCAGCTTGGCCCAGGAATCCTACGAGCAGTACTTC
CDR3: CASSLAQESYEQYF

J: TRBJ2-5
V: TRBV24-1
size: .
D: TRBD1
DNA: TGTGCCACCAGCCTGACAGGGAGAGAGACCCAGTACTTC
CDR3: CATSLTGRETQYF

J: TRBJ2-3
V: TRBV4-2
size: few
D: .
DNA: TGTGCCAGCAGCCAAGATCCGGGGGCAGTGGATACGCAGTATTTT
CDR3: CASSQDPGAVDTQYF

J: TRBJ2-3
V: TRBV24-1
size: .
D: .
DNA: TGTGCCACCAGTGATTATTGGGAAACCCCTGCTAGCACAGATACGCAGTATTTT
CDR3: CATSDYWETPASTDTQYF

J: TRBJ2-1
V: TRBV12-3/TRBV12-4
size: few
D: TRBD1
DNA: TGTGCCAGCAGTACCCGGACAGGTGGGGACAATGAGCAGTTCTTC
CDR3: CASSTRTGGDNEQFF

J: TRBJ2-5
V: TRBV11-3
size: few
D: TRBD2
DNA: TGTGCCAGCAGCTTAGATCGGGGCGGGAGGGCCAGAGAGACCCAGTACTTC
CDR3: CASSLDRGGRARETQYF

J: TRBJ2-1
V: TRBV3-1
size: .
D: .
DNA: TGTGCCAGCAGACGCTCGGGTAGTGGCAATGAGCAGTTCTTC
CDR3: CASRRSGSGNEQFF

J: TRBJ2-7
V: TRBV4-2
size: few
D: TRBD1
DNA: TGTGCCAGCAGCCAAGAGGGAGGGACAGGGTCGTACGAGCAGTACTTC
CDR3: CASSQEGGTGSYEQYF

J: TRBJ2-3
V: TRBV24-1
size: few
D: TRBD2
DNA: TGTGCCACCAGTGATTTGCTGACTAGCGGTAGCACAGATACGCAGTATTTT
CDR3: CATSDLLTSGSTDTQYF

J: TRBJ2-5
V: TRBV18
size: few
D: TRBD2
DNA: TGTGCCAGCTCACCACAGTTGACTAGCGGCGAGGAGACCCAGTACTTC
CDR3: CASSPQLTSGEETQYF

J: TRBJ2-1
V: TRBV20-1
size: .
D: TRBD2
DNA: TGCAGTGCTAGCCCGGCGGGGGGATCCTACAATGAGCAGTTCTTC
CDR3: CSASPAGGSYNEQFF

J: TRBJ1-5
V: TRBV7-9
size: .
D: .
DNA: TGTGCCAGCAGCGCGGGGGTGGGGCCCACACGTCCCCAGCATTTT
CDR3: CASSAGVGPTRPQHF

J: TRBJ1-6
V: TRBV12-3/TRBV12-4
size: few
D: TRBD1
DNA: TGTGCCAGCAGCCCCCGGACAGGCCTATATAATTCACCCCTCCACTTT
CDR3: CASSPRTGLYNSPLHF

J: TRBJ1-1
V: TRBV5-5
size: .
D: .
DNA: TGTGCCAGCAGCTACCAGGGGTCGCACACTGAAGCTTTCTTT
CDR3: CASSYQGSHTEAFF

J: TRBJ2-7
V: TRBV7-2
size: few
D: .
DNA: TGTGCCAGCAGCTTGGAGAGGCTCTACGAGCAGTACTTC
CDR3: CASSLERLYEQYF

J: TRBJ2-5
V: TRBV20-1
size: few
D: .
DNA: TGCAGTGCTAGAGACAGGGTTCCCCCAGAGACCCAGTACTTC
CDR3: CSARDRVPPETQYF

J: TRBJ2-3
V: TRBV24-1
size: .
D: .
DNA: TGTGCCACCAGTGATCCGAGCGGCAACACAGATACGCAGTATTTT
CDR3: CATSDPSGNTDTQYF

J: TRBJ2-1
V: TRBV11-2
size: .
D: TRBD1
DNA: TGTGCCAGCAGCTTCATTTCGGGGGACAGGGGTTCGTGGGAGCAGTTCTTC
CDR3: CASSFISGDRGSWEQFF